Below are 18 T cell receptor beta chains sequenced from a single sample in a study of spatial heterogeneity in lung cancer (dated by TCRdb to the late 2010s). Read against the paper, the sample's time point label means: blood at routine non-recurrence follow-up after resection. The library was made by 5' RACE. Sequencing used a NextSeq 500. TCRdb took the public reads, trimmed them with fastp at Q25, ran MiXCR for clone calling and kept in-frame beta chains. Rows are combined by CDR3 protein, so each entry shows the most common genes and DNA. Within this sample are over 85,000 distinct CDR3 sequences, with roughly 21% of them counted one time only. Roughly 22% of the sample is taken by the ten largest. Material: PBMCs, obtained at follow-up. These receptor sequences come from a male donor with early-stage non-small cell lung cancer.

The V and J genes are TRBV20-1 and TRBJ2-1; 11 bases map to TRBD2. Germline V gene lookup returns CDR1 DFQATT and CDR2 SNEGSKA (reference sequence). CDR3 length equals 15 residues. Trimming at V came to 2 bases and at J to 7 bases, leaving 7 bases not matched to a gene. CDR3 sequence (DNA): TGCAGTGCTAGACTAGCGGGGGGCATCGGGAATGAGCAGTTCTTC. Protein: CSARLAGGIGNEQFF.

Here the CDR3 DNA reads TGCGCCAGCGGGGACAGGGGCTCTGGGGCCAACGTCCTGACTTTC. As protein: CASGDRGSGANVLTF. This rearrangement joins TRBV5-1 to TRBJ2-6; TRBD1 matches 10 bases. Germline loops: CDR1 SGHRS, CDR2 YFSETQ. The junction had 1 base not matched to a gene; V was cut back by 7 bases and J by 0 bases. The CDR3 has 15 amino acids.

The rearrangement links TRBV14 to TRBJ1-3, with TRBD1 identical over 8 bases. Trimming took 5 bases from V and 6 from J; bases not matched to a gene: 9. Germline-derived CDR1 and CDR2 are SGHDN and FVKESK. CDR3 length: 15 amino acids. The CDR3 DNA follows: TGTGCCAGCAGCAGCTCAGGGGGCCGGGTAAACACCATATATTTT. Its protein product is CASSSSGGRVNTIYF.

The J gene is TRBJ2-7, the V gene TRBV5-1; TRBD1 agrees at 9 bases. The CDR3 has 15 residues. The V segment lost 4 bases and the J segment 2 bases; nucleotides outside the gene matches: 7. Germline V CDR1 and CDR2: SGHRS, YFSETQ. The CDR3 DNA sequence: TGCGCCAGCAGCAGAGGGGACAGGGCTACCTACGAGCAGTACTTC. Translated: CASSRGDRATYEQYF.

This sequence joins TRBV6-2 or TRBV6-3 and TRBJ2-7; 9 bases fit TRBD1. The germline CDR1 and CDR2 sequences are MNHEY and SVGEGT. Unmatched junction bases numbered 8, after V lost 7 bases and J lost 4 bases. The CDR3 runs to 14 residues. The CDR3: CASITGGGGYEQYF. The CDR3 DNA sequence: TGTGCCAGCATTACAGGGGGCGGAGGGTACGAGCAGTACTTC.

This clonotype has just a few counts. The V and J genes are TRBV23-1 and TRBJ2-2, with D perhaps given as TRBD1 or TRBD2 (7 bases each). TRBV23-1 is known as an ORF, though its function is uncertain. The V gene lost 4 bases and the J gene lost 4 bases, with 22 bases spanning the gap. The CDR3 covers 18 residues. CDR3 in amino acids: CASSPHPGEGAITGELFF. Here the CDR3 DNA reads TGCGCCAGCAGTCCCCACCCAGGGGAGGGGGCCATCACCGGGGAGCTGTTTTTT.

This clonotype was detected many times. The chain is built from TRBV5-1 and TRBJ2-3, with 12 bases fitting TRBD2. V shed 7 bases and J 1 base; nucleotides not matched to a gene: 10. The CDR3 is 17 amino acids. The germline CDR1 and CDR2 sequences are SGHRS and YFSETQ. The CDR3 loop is CASGLIGLAGRTDTQYF. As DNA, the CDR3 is TGCGCCAGCGGGCTCATAGGACTAGCGGGGCGCACAGATACGCAGTATTTT.

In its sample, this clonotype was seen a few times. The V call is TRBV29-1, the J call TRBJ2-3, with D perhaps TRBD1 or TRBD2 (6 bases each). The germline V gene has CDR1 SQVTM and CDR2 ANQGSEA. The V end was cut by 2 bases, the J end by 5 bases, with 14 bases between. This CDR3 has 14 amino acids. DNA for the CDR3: TGCAGCGTTGAAACGGGGGCAGGGGTAGATACGCAGTATTTT. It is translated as CSVETGAGVDTQYF.

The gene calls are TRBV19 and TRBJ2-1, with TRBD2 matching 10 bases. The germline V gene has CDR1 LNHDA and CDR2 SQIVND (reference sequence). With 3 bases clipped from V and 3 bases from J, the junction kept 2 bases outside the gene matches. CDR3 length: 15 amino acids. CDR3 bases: TGTGCCAGTAGTATTAGCGGGAGGAGCTACAATGAGCAGTTCTTC. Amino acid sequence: CASSISGRSYNEQFF.

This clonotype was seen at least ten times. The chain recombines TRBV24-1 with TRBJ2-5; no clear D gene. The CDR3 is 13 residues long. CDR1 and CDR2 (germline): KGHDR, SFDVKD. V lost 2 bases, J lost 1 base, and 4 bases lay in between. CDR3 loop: CATSDWAQETQYF. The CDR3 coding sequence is TGTGCCACCAGTGATTGGGCCCAAGAGACCCAGTACTTC.

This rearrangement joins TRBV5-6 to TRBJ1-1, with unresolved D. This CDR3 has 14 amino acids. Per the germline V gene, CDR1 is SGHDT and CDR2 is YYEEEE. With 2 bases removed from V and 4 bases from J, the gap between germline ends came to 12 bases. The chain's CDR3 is CASSFGALVTEAFF. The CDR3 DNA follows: TGTGCCAGCAGCTTCGGCGCGCTGGTCACTGAAGCTTTCTTT.

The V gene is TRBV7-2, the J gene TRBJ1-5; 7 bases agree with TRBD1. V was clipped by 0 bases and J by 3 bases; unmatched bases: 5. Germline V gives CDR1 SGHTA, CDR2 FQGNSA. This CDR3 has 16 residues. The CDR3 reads CASSLAGRGINQPQHF. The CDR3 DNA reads TGTGCCAGCAGCTTAGCGGGCAGGGGGATCAATCAGCCCCAGCATTTT.

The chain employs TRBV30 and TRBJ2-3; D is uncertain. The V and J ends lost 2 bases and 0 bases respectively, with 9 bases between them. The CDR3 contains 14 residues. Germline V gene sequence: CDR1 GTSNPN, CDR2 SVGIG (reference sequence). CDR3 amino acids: CAWSISGSTDTQYF. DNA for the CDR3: TGTGCCTGGAGTATCTCCGGGAGCACAGATACGCAGTATTTT.

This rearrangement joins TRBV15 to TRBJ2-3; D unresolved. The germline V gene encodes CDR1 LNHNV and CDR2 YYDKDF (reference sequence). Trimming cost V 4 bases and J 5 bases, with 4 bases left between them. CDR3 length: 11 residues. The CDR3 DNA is TGTGCCACCAGCATCCAAGATACGCAGTATTTT. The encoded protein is CATSIQDTQYF.

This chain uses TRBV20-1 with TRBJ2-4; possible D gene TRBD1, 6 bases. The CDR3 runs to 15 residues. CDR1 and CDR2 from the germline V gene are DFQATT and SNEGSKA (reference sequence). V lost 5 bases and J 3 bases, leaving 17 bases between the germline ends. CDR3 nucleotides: TGCAGTGCTCGAGCCCACAGGGCGGGCAAAAACATTCAGTACTTC. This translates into CSARAHRAGKNIQYF.

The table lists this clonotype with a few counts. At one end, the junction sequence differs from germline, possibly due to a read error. The CDR3 loop is CASSYSHPNTDAQYF. CDR3 in DNA: TGTGCCAGCAGTTACTCCCACCCAAACACAGATGCGCAGTATTTT. The rearrangement joins TRBV6-5 to TRBJ2-3, with D unresolved. The germline V gene has CDR1 MNHEY and CDR2 SVGAGI. CDR3 length: 15 amino acids.

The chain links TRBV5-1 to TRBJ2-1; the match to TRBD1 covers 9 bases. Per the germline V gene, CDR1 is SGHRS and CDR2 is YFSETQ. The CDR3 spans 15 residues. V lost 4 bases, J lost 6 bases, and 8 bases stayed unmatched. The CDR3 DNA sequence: TGCGCCAGCAGCGTACAGGGGGCAAGTCCCAATGAGCAGTTCTTC. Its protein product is CASSVQGASPNEQFF.

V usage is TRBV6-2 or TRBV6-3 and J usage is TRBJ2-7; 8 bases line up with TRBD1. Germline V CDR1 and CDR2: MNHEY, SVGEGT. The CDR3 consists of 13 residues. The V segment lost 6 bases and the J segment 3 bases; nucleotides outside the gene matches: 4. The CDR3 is CASRGDRGYEQYV. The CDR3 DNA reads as TGTGCCAGCAGGGGAGACAGGGGCTACGAGCAGTACGTC.